A selection of T cell receptor beta chains follows, all from one sample in a study of blood T cells in healthy people across ages. TCRdb re-called the 5' RACE reads through MiXCR, storing one row per CDR3 protein. The sample records 700,000 to 950,000 distinct CDR3 sequences, about 40% being singletons. Sequencing used blood. Receptors were obtained from a woman aged 60 to 75 in good health. Each CDR3 is given with its conserved first and last residue. The D gene is left open where the match is weak. For some rows the clone size is stated as once, few or many, or as a class when expanded; others skip it.

d_call: .; j_call: TRBJ2-7; clone_size: .; v_call: TRBV6-1; cdr3_aa: CASSSPGEGSYEQYF; cdr3_nt: TGTGCCAGCAGTAGCCCAGGGGAAGGGTCCTACGAGCAGTACTTC
d_call: TRBD1; j_call: TRBJ1-5; clone_size: .; v_call: TRBV6-6; cdr3_aa: CASSTVTGGANQPQHF; cdr3_nt: TGTGCCAGCAGTACCGTTACAGGGGGCGCGAATCAGCCCCAGCATTTT
d_call: .; j_call: TRBJ1-2; clone_size: once; v_call: TRBV29-1; cdr3_aa: CSVEQEACGYTF; cdr3_nt: TGCAGCGTTGAGCAAGAAGCTTGTGGCTACACCTTC
d_call: .; j_call: TRBJ2-5; clone_size: few; v_call: TRBV11-2; cdr3_aa: CASSAGGRGGETQYF; cdr3_nt: TGTGCCAGCAGCGCCGGCGGGAGAGGGGGAGAGACCCAGTACTTC
d_call: .; j_call: TRBJ2-1; clone_size: few; v_call: TRBV7-2; cdr3_aa: CASSLLGGAFF; cdr3_nt: TGTGCCAGCAGCTTATTGGGGGGGGCGTTCTTC
d_call: TRBD2; j_call: TRBJ2-1; clone_size: .; v_call: TRBV20-1; cdr3_aa: CSATDSGSPSYEQFF; cdr3_nt: TGCAGTGCTACCGATAGCGGGAGCCCTTCCTACGAGCAGTTCTTC
d_call: TRBD1; j_call: TRBJ1-1; clone_size: .; v_call: TRBV10-3; cdr3_aa: CAISFKGAETEAFF; cdr3_nt: TGTGCCATCAGCTTTAAGGGGGCCGAGACTGAAGCTTTCTTT
d_call: TRBD1; j_call: TRBJ1-2; clone_size: few; v_call: TRBV11-2; cdr3_aa: CASSPTDRANGYTF; cdr3_nt: TGTGCCAGCAGCCCGACGGACAGGGCTAATGGCTACACCTTC
d_call: TRBD2; j_call: TRBJ2-5; clone_size: .; v_call: TRBV6-5; cdr3_aa: CASRVTSGVANEQYF; cdr3_nt: TGTGCCAGCAGGGTTACTAGCGGGGTTGCCAATGAGCAGTACTTC
d_call: .; j_call: TRBJ2-2; clone_size: .; v_call: TRBV7-2; cdr3_aa: CASSSVYTGELFF; cdr3_nt: TGTGCCAGCAGCTCAGTTTACACCGGGGAGCTGTTTTTT
d_call: TRBD2; j_call: TRBJ2-3; clone_size: .; v_call: TRBV10-3; cdr3_aa: CAISANGGAPDTDTQYF; cdr3_nt: TGTGCCATCAGTGCCAACGGGGGGGCCCCCGACACAGATACGCAGTATTTT
d_call: TRBD2; j_call: TRBJ2-1; clone_size: once; v_call: TRBV29-1; cdr3_aa: CSVQARGRGGRNEQFF; cdr3_nt: TGCAGCGTTCAAGCACGGGGGCGGGGGGGCAGGAATGAGCAGTTCTTC
d_call: .; j_call: TRBJ2-1; clone_size: many; v_call: TRBV4-3; cdr3_aa: CASSQGLANNEQFF; cdr3_nt: TGCGCCAGCAGCCAAGGGCTAGCGAACAATGAGCAGTTCTTC
d_call: .; j_call: TRBJ2-6; clone_size: .; v_call: TRBV29-1; cdr3_aa: CSVDPEPGANVLTF; cdr3_nt: TGCAGCGTTGATCCCGAGCCTGGGGCCAACGTCCTGACTTTC
d_call: .; j_call: TRBJ2-7; clone_size: .; v_call: TRBV28; cdr3_aa: CASTSGGGFYEQYF; cdr3_nt: TGTGCCAGCACCTCTGGCGGGGGCTTCTACGAGCAGTACTTC
d_call: .; j_call: TRBJ2-7; clone_size: .; v_call: TRBV11-2; cdr3_aa: CVSSPGQFTYEQYF; cdr3_nt: TGTGTCAGCAGCCCTGGACAGTTTACCTACGAGCAGTACTTC
d_call: .; j_call: TRBJ1-4; clone_size: .; v_call: TRBV20-1; cdr3_aa: CSARVLLGQSVVEKLFF; cdr3_nt: TGCAGTGCTAGAGTTCTCCTCGGGCAGTCGGTTGTTGAAAAACTGTTTTTT
d_call: TRBD2; j_call: TRBJ2-5; clone_size: .; v_call: TRBV6-5; cdr3_aa: CASSPGLAGDETQYF; cdr3_nt: TGTGCCAGCAGTCCGGGACTAGCGGGAGACGAGACCCAGTACTTC
d_call: .; j_call: TRBJ2-7; clone_size: once; v_call: TRBV5-1; cdr3_aa: CASSLTKASDHYEQYF; cdr3_nt: TGCGCCAGCAGCTTAACCAAAGCGTCAGACCACTACGAGCAGTACTTC
d_call: .; j_call: TRBJ2-1; clone_size: .; v_call: TRBV24-1; cdr3_aa: CATSDLRTAYNEQFF; cdr3_nt: TGTGCCACCAGTGATTTGCGGACAGCCTACAATGAGCAGTTCTTC